Given below is one T cell receptor (beta chain) in context. The sample comes from a study of blood T cell repertoires in COVID-19. Study-wide background: Spain, Italy and the United States supplied samples that represented acute and convalescent COVID-19. T cells, B-cell-depleted T cells, or PBMCs supplied cDNA or gDNA.

The CDR3 has 17 amino acids. V lost 3 bases, J lost 0 bases, and 9 bases stayed unmatched. CDR1 and CDR2 from the germline V gene are MGHDK and SYGVNS. Authors' processing steps: Scientists estimated how many nucleated cells there were by amplifying reference gene primers. Data came from immunoSEQ multiplex PCR; TCRdb stores just in-frame clones and leaves some out. Clonal size and the V and J genes are those of that table, whereas D and trimming came from the DNA. The sample lists some 150,000 clones, 87% occurring once. This receptor was identified in a man between 18 and 35 years old with active or convalescent COVID-19. The chain links TRBV25-1 to TRBJ1-2; TRBD1 agrees at 8 bases. Sequences were obtained from peripheral blood. In nucleotides, the CDR3 is TGTGCCAGCAGTGATGTTGGGACAGGAGCCACTAACTATGGCTACACCTTC. This translates into CASSDVGTGATNYGYTF.